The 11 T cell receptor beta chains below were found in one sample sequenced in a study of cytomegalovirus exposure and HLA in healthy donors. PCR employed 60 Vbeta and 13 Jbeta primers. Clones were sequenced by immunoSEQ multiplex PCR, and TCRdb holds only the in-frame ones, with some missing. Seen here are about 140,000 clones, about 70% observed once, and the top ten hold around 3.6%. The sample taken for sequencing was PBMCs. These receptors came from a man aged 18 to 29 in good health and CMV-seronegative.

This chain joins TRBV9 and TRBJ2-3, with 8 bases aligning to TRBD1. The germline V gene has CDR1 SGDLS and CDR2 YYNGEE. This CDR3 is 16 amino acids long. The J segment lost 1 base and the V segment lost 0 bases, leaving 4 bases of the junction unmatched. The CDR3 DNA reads TGTGCCAGCAGCGTAGCCGCAGGGGGCGGCACAGATACGCAGTATTTT. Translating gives CASSVAAGGGTDTQYF.

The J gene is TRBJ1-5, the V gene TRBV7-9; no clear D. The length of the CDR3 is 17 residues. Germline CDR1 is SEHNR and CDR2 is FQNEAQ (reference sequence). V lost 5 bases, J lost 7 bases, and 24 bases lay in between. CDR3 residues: CASSPIKGGSRIQPQHF. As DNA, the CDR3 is TGTGCCAGCAGCCCCATTAAGGGAGGGAGTAGAATACAGCCCCAGCATTTT.

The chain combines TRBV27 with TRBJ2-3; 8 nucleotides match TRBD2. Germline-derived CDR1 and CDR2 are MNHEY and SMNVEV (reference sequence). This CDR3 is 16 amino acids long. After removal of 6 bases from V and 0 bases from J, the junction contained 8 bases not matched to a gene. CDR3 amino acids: CASRLRVAGSTDTQYF. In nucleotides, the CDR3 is TGTGCCAGCAGATTAAGGGTAGCGGGGAGCACAGATACGCAGTATTTT.

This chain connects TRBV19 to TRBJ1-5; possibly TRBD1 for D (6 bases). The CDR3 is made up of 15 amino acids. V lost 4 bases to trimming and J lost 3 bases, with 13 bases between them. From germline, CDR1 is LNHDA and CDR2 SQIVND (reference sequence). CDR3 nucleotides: TGTGCCAGTAGTAGGGACATCGGATACAATCAGCCCCAGCATTTT. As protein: CASSRDIGYNQPQHF.

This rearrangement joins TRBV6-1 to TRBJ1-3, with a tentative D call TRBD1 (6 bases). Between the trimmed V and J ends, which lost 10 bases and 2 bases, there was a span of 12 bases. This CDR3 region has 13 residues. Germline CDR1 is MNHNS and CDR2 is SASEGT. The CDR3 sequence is CATHTGPGNTIYF. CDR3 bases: TGTGCCACCCACACAGGGCCTGGAAACACCATATATTTT.

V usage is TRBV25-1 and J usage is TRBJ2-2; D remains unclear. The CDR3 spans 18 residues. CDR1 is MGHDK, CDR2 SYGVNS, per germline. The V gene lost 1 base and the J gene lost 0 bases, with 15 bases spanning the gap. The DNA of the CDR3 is TGTGCCAGCAGTGAATCCCACCCATGGAGCGCGAACACCGGGGAGCTGTTTTTT. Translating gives CASSESHPWSANTGELFF.

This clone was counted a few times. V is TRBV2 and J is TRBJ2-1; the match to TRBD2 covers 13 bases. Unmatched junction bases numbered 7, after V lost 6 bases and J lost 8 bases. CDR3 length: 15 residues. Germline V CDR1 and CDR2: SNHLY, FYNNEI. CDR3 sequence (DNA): TGTGCCAGCAGAACCGGGACTAGCGGGGTCGATGAGCAGTTCTTC. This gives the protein CASRTGTSGVDEQFF. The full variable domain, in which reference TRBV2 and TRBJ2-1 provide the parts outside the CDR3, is EPEVTQTPSHQVTQMGQEVILRCVPISNHLYFYWYRQILGQKVEFLVSFYNNEISEKSEIFDDQFSVERPDGSNFTLKIRSTKLEDSAMYFCASRTGTSGVDEQFFGPGTRLTVL.

For the CDR3, the DNA is TGCGCCAGCAGCTTCCGACTAGCTCTGTACTCCTACAATGAGCAGTTCTTC. Amino acid sequence: CASSFRLALYSYNEQFF. V and J are TRBV5-1 and TRBJ2-1; 7 bases fit TRBD2. Losses at the gene ends were 2 bases for V and 0 bases for J; bases not matched to a gene: 8. CDR1 is SGHRS and CDR2 is YFSETQ in the germline V gene. This CDR3 has 17 amino acids.

CDR3 nucleotides: TGTGCCAGCAGCCTGGGGGCCCTGGGCTTCGTTGAGCAGTTCTTC. Encoded protein: CASSLGALGFVEQFF. The chain joins TRBV14 to TRBJ2-1; tentatively, D is TRBD1 (6 bases). CDR3 length: 15 amino acids. V gave up 4 bases and J gave up 9 bases, with 19 bases separating them. Per the germline V gene, CDR1 is SGHDN and CDR2 is FVKESK.

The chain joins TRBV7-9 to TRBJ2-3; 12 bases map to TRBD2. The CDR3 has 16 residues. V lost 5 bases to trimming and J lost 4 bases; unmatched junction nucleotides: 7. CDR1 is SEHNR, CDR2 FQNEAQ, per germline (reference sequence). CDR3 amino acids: CASSPSGGAFADTQYF. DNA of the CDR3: TGTGCCAGCAGCCCTAGCGGGGGGGCCTTCGCAGATACGCAGTATTTT.

CDR3 bases: TGCAGCGTTGATTACGGGGGGGCCAATGAGCAGTTCTTC. This gives the protein CSVDYGGANEQFF. V gene TRBV29-1 combines with J gene TRBJ2-1; 8 bases are a match to TRBD2. The germline V gene encodes CDR1 SQVTM and CDR2 ANQGSEA. The CDR3 runs 13 residues. J gave up 6 bases and V 3 bases, and 4 bases lay outside the gene matches.